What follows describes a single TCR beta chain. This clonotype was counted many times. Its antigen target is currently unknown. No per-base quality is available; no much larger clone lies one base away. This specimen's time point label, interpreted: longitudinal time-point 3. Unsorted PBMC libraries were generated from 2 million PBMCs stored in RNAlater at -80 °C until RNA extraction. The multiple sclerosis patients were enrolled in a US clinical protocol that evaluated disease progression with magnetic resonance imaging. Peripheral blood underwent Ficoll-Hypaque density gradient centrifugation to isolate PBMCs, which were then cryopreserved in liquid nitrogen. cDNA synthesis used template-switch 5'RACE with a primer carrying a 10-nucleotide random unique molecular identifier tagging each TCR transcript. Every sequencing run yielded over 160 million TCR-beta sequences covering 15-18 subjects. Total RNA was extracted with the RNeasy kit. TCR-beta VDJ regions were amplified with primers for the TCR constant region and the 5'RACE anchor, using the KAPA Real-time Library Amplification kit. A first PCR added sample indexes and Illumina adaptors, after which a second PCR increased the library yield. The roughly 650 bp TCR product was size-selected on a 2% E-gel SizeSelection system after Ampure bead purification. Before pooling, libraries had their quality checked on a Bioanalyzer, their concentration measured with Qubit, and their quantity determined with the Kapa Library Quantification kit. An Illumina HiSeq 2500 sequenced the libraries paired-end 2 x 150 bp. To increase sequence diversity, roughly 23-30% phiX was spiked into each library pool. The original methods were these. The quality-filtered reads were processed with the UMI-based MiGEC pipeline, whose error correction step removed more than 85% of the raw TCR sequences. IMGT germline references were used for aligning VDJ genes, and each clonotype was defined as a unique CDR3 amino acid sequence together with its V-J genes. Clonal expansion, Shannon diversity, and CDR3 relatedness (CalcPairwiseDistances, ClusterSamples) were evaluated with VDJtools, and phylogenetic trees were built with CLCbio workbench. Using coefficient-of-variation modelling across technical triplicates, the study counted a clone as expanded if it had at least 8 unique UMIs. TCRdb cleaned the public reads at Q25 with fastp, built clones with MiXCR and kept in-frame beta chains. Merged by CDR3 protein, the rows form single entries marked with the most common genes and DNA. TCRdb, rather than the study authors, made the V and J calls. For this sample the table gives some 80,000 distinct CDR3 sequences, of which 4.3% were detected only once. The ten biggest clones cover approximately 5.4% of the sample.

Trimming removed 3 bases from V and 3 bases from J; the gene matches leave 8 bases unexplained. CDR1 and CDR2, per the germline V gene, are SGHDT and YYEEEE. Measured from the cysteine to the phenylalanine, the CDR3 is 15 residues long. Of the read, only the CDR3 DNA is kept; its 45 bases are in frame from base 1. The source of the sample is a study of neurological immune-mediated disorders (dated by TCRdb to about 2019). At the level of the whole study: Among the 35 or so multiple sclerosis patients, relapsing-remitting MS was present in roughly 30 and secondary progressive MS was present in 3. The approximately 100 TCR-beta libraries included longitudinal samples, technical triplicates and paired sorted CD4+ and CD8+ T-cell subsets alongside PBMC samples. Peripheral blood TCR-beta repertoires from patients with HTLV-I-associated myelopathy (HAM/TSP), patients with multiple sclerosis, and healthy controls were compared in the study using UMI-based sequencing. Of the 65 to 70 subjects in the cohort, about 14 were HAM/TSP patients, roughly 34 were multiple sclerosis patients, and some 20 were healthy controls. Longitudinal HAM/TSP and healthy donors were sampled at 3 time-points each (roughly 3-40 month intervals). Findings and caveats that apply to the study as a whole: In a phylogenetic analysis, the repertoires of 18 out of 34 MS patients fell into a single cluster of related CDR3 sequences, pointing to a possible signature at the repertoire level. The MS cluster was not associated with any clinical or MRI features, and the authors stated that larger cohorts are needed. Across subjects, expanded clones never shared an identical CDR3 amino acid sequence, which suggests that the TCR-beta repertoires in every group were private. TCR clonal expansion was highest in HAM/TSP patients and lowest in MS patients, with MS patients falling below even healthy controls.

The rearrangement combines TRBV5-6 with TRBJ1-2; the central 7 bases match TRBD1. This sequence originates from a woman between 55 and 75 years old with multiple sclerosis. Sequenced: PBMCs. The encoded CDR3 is CASSSPGQRYYGYTF. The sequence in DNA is TGTGCCAGCAGCTCTCCGGGACAGCGTTACTATGGCTACACCTTC.